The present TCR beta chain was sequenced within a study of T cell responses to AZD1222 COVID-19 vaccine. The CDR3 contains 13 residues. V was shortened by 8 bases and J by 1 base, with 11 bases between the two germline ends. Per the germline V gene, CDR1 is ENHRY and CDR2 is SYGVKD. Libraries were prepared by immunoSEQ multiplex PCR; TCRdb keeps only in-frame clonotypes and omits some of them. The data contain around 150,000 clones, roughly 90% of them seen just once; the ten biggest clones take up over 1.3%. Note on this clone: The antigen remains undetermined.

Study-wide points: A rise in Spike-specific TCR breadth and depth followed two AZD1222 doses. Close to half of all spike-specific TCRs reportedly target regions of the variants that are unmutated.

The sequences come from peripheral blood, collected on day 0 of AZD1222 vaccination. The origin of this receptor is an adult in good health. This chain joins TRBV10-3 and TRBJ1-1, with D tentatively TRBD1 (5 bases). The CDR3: CAIGTTGNTEAFF. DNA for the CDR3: TGTGCCATCGGGACGACCGGGAACACTGAAGCTTTCTTT.